This T cell receptor (beta chain) was sequenced during a study of T cell responses to AZD1222 COVID-19 vaccine. Points from the study as a whole: Donors were largely white British and mainly female; clonal diversity was possibly underestimated.

The germline gives CDR1 SGHNT, CDR2 YENEEA. The CDR3 is 15 residues long. Trimming cost V 5 bases and J 7 bases; bases outside gene matches: 8. Worth noting for this clone: Its specificity is unknown.

Using immunoSEQ multiplex PCR, the repertoire was profiled, and TCRdb retains in-frame clones only, with some absent. Of roughly 100,000 clones listed, 75% to 90% are singletons. The source was peripheral blood, collected on day 0 of AZD1222 vaccination. This TCR came from an adult in good health. The V gene is TRBV11-3, the J gene TRBJ2-7, with 13 positions matching TRBD2. CDR3 loop: CASSKGLAGAREQYF. The CDR3 DNA reads as TGTGCCAGCAGCAAAGGACTAGCGGGGGCTCGAGAGCAGTACTTC.